The next 16 T cell receptor beta chains were all read from a single sample in a study of blood T cell repertoires in COVID-19. Clones were sequenced by immunoSEQ multiplex PCR, and TCRdb holds only the in-frame ones, with some missing. The sample shows over 85,000 clones, approximately 86% of them seen only once. Material for sequencing was peripheral blood. The receptors shown here come from a human donor in a cohort sampled during active COVID-19.

V and J are TRBV25-1 and TRBJ1-2; TRBD1 agrees at 9 bases. Germline CDR1 reads MGHDK; CDR2 reads SYGVNS. V shed 4 bases and J 8 bases; nucleotides not matched to a gene: 11. The CDR3 length is 15 residues. CDR3 nucleotide sequence: TGTGCCAGCAGTGCCGGGACAGGGCGTTCGCGAGGCTACACCTTC. Translation gives CASSAGTGRSRGYTF.

This clone was seen many times. This chain links TRBV19 with TRBJ1-2; 7 nucleotides agree with TRBD1. The junction had 14 bases not matched to a gene; V was cut back by 6 bases and J by 4 bases. This CDR3 spans 16 amino acids. Germline V gene sequence: CDR1 LNHDA, CDR2 SQIVND (reference sequence). The CDR3 nucleotides are TGTGCCAGTAGGCCCTTACAGGGGCCAGGTGCCTATGGCTACACCTTC. It translates to CASRPLQGPGAYGYTF.

This clone has more than one count but fewer than ten. This chain joins TRBV11-2 and TRBJ2-3; 11 bases are a match to TRBD2. Looked up from germline, CDR1 is SGHAT and CDR2 is FQNNGV. There are 15 residues in the CDR3. J lost 4 bases, V lost 2 bases, and 2 bases had no gene match. The CDR3, as DNA: TGTGCCAGCAGCTTACGGACTAGCGGGTCAGATACGCAGTATTTT. It yields the protein CASSLRTSGSDTQYF.

Notes on this clone: Relative to the germline gene, one junction end is altered; a read error may explain this. The V gene is TRBV19, the J gene TRBJ2-1, with 8 nucleotides matching TRBD2. Germline V lookup: CDR1 LNHDA, CDR2 SQIVND (reference sequence). The CDR3 has 15 amino acids. In DNA, the CDR3 is TGTGCCGGTAGTCGGAGCGGGAGTCTCTACAATGAGCAGTTCTTC. Residues: CAGSRSGSLYNEQFF.

V gene TRBV7-2 combines with J gene TRBJ1-2, with unresolved D. The ends were cut back, 1 base at V and 6 bases at J, with 9 bases in the middle. The length of the CDR3 is 13 residues. Germline CDR1 reads SGHTA; CDR2 reads FQGNSA. The CDR3 protein is CASSLGLANGYTF. The CDR3 nucleotides are TGTGCCAGCAGCTTAGGCCTGGCCAATGGCTACACCTTC.

J is TRBJ2-5 and V is TRBV20-1; 7 nucleotides agree with TRBD1. Looked up from germline, CDR1 is DFQATT and CDR2 is SNEGSKA (reference sequence). The CDR3 consists of 15 residues. J was trimmed by 0 bases and V by 3 bases; bases with no gene match: 7. Here the CDR3 DNA reads TGCAGTGCTAGTTGGGGGACAGAGTACCAAGAGACCCAGTACTTC. It codes for CSASWGTEYQETQYF.

V is TRBV6-2 or TRBV6-3 and J is TRBJ2-5, with 9 positions matching TRBD1. Germline V gene data show CDR1 as MNHEY and CDR2 as SVGEGT. J was trimmed by 1 base and V by 6 bases; bases with no gene match: 12. This CDR3 has 17 amino acids. This chain's CDR3 is CASSRGKDRGLQETQYF. The CDR3 nucleotides are TGTGCCAGCAGCCGCGGGAAGGACAGGGGCCTCCAAGAGACCCAGTACTTC.

The chain combines TRBV18 with TRBJ1-1; 8 bases line up with TRBD1. Per germline, CDR1 KGHSH and CDR2 LQKENI. The ends lost 3 bases at V and 1 base at J; junction bases unmatched: 7. This CDR3 region has 16 residues. CDR3 nucleotide sequence: TGTGCCAGCTCACCTCCCGGGACAGGAGCGAACACTGAAGCTTTCTTT. Its translation is CASSPPGTGANTEAFF.

The V call is TRBV18, the J call TRBJ1-5; D gene ambiguous. CDR1 KGHSH and CDR2 LQKENI come from the germline V gene. The CDR3 sequence is 15 residues long. Trimming removed 3 bases at V and 0 bases at J, with 9 bases between. The CDR3 nucleotides read TGTGCCAGCTCACCTCAAACCAGTAGCAATCAGCCCCAGCATTTT. This sequence encodes CASSPQTSSNQPQHF.

The genes are TRBV30 and TRBJ2-1; D is possibly TRBD1 (6 bases). The germline V and J ends were trimmed by 1 base and 4 bases, with 11 bases remaining between them. Germline CDR1 reads GTSNPN; CDR2 reads SVGIG (reference sequence). The CDR3 extends over 14 amino acids. The CDR3 reads CAWSAGQRYNEQFF. CDR3 nucleotides: TGTGCCTGGAGTGCAGGACAGAGATACAATGAGCAGTTCTTC.

The chain combines TRBV5-5 with TRBJ2-7; D may be TRBD2 (6 bases). The CDR3 runs 14 residues. V was clipped by 0 bases and J by 0 bases, with 7 bases between them. From germline, CDR1 is SGHKS and CDR2 YYEKEE (reference sequence). CDR3 nucleotides: TGTGCCAGCAGCTTGGTACTAGCCTCCTACGAGCAGTACTTC. Protein sequence: CASSLVLASYEQYF.

The V and J genes are TRBV7-6 and TRBJ2-1; 9 bases map to TRBD2. Germline CDR1 and CDR2: SGHVS and FNYEAQ. Unmatched junction bases numbered 3, after V lost 5 bases and J lost 1 base. This CDR3 region has 15 residues. CDR3 DNA sequence: TGTGCCAGCAGCGTGGCGGGAGGGTCCTACAATGAGCAGTTCTTC. It encodes CASSVAGGSYNEQFF.

The CDR3 nucleotides are TGTGCCAGCAGCGCAGGACTAGGACAGTACAATGAGCAGTTCTTC. Amino acids: CASSAGLGQYNEQFF. The J gene is TRBJ2-1, the V gene TRBV9; TRBD2 is a possible D gene (7 bases). The V gene lost 3 bases and the J gene lost 4 bases, with 14 bases spanning the gap. This CDR3 is built from 15 residues. Per the germline V gene, CDR1 is SGDLS and CDR2 is YYNGEE.

This chain joins TRBV4-3 and TRBJ1-3, with D unresolved. Per germline, CDR1 LGHNA and CDR2 YSLEER. Trimming left V 0 bases short and J 1 base short, with 7 bases between. There are 15 residues in the CDR3. The CDR3 DNA sequence: TGCGCCAGCAGCCAAGACGGTTTATCTGGAAACACCATATATTTT. Its translation is CASSQDGLSGNTIYF.

The chain joins TRBV6-2 or TRBV6-3 to TRBJ1-1, with 9 bases aligning to TRBD1. The germline V gene encodes CDR1 MNHEY and CDR2 SVGEGT. V was clipped by 0 bases and J by 1 base; unmatched bases: 12. There are 19 residues in the CDR3. The CDR3 is CASSYSRDRDKSANTEAFF. The DNA of the CDR3 is TGTGCCAGCAGTTACTCCCGGGACAGGGACAAATCGGCGAACACTGAAGCTTTCTTT.

V and J are TRBV19 and TRBJ1-1; 7 nucleotides align to TRBD1. Germline-derived CDR1 and CDR2 are LNHDA and SQIVND (reference sequence). V was pared by 5 bases and J by 1 base, with 7 bases of the junction left unmatched. This CDR3 has 15 amino acids. CDR3 sequence reads: CASSATGSPNTEAFF. The CDR3 nucleotides read TGTGCCAGTAGTGCGACAGGGAGCCCGAACACTGAAGCTTTCTTT.